This T cell receptor beta chain was documented in a study of blood T cell repertoires in COVID-19. The CDR3 spans 15 residues. Method: immunoSEQ multiplex PCR; TCRdb's copy keeps in-frame clones and lacks some. Among 130,000 to 150,000 clones, 75% to 85% were seen once, and the ten largest hold roughly 4.5%. The source material was peripheral blood. This chain links TRBV21-1 with TRBJ1-4; the table assigns TRBD1, which was not confirmed against the DNA. TRBV21-1 is an annotated pseudogene. This clonotype was obtained from a man aged 55 to 70 with acute or convalescent COVID-19. The DNA of the CDR3 is TGTGCCAGCAGCAAAGTGGGGACAGCGGATGAAAAACTGTTTTTT. Translating gives CASSKVGTADEKLFF.